This T cell receptor (beta chain) was identified in a study of cytomegalovirus exposure and HLA in healthy donors. On the study more broadly: For the approximately 400 genotyped donors, more than 65% fell within the Caucasian-associated ancestry cluster.

This clone has only one observation. The primer mix had 60 Vbeta and 13 Jbeta primers. The method was immunoSEQ multiplex PCR; TCRdb's version includes in-frame clones alone and lacks a portion of them. This table holds roughly 180,000 clones, approximately 80% found once. CDR1 LNHDA and CDR2 SQIVND come from the germline V gene (reference sequence). The CDR3 runs 14 residues. The V end lost 4 bases, the J end lost 9 bases, and 18 bases lay between the germline ends. V is TRBV19 and J is TRBJ1-2; no reliable D call. This receptor was taken from a woman between 45 and 60 years old in good health and CMV-seropositive. Sample: PBMCs. The CDR3 reads CASSTSRQSGSYTF. CDR3 coding DNA: TGTGCCAGTAGTACTTCGAGGCAGTCGGGGAGCTACACCTTC.